This TCR beta chain was documented in a study of metastatic and nonmetastatic thyroid tumors. This clone counts as medium-sized (0.01 to 0.1%). TCRdb reanalyzed the PCR reads via MiXCR. The data show 15,000 to 20,000 clones, with more than 15% seen just once and roughly 17% held by the top ten. Every patient was untreated before thyroid surgery. Germline V gene sequence: CDR1 MGHDK, CDR2 SYGVNS. The CDR3 is 13 residues long. V dropped 6 bases and J dropped 3 bases, with 6 bases sitting between them. This receptor was obtained from a female donor with papillary thyroid cancer or a benign thyroid nodule (not recorded which). Some clones in this sample may be carry-over from other donors' samples. This chain uses TRBV25-1 with TRBJ1-6; weak D call: TRBD1 (5 bases). The sequenced material came from blood. CDR3 residues: CASRDNYNSPLHF. CDR3 bases: TGTGCCAGCAGGGACAACTATAATTCACCCCTCCACTTT. Using reference TRBV25-1 and TRBJ1-6 for the parts outside the CDR3, the full variable domain is EADIYQTPRYLVIGTGKKITLECSQTMGHDKMYWYQQDPGMELHLIHYSYGVNSTEKGDLSSESTVSRIRTEHFPLTLESARPSHTSQYLCASRDNYNSPLHFGNGTRLTVT.